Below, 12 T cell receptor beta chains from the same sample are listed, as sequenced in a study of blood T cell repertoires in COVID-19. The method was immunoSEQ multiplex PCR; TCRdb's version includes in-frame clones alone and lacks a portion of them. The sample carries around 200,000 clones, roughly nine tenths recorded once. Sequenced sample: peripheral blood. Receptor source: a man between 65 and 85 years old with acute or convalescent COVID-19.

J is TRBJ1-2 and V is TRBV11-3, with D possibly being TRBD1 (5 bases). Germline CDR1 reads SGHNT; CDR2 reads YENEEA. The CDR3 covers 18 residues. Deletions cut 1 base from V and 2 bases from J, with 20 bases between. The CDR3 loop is CASSLVSGRAVINYGYTF. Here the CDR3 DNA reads TGTGCCAGCAGCTTAGTATCCGGCAGGGCGGTAATAAACTATGGCTACACCTTC.

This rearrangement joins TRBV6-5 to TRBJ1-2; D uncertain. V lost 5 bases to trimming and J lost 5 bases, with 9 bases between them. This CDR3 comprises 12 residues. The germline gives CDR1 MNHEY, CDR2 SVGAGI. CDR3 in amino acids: CASSPVNYGYTF. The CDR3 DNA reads TGTGCCAGCAGTCCGGTAAATTATGGCTACACCTTC.

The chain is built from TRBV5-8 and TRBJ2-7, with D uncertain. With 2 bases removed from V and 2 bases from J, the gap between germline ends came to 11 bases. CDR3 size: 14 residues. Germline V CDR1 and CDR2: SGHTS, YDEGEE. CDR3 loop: CASSFRHVPYEQYF. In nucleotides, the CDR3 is TGTGCCAGCAGCTTTAGACACGTACCCTACGAGCAGTACTTC.

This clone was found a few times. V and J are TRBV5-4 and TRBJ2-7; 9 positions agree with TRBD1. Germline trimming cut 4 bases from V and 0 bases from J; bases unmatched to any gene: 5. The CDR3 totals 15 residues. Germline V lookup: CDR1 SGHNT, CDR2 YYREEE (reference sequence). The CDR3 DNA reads TGTGCCAGCAGCGCCGGGACAGGGATCTCCTACGAGCAGTACTTC. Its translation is CASSAGTGISYEQYF.

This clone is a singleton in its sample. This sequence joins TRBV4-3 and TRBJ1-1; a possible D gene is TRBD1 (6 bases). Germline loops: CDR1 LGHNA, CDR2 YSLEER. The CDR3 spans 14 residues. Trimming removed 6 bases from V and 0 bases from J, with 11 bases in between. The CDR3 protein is CASRPTGMNTEAFF. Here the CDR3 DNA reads TGCGCCAGCAGACCTACAGGGATGAACACTGAAGCTTTCTTT.

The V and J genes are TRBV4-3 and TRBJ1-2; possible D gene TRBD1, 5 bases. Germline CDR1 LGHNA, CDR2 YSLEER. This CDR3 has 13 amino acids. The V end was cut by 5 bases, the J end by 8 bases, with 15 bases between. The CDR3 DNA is TGCGCCAGCAGCAACCGGGACTTGGGGGGCTACACCTTC. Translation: CASSNRDLGGYTF.

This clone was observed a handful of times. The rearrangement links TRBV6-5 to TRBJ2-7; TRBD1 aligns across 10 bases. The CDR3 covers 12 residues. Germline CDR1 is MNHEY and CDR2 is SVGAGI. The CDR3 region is CLVRDRGYEQYF. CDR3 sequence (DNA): TGTCTGGTGCGGGACAGGGGATACGAGCAGTACTTC.

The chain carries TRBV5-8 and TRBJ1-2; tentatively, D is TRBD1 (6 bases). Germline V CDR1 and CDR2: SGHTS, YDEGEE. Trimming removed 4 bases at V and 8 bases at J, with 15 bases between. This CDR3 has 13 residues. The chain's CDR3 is CASSRQDPQGYTF. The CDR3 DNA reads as TGTGCCAGCAGCCGACAGGACCCCCAGGGCTACACCTTC.

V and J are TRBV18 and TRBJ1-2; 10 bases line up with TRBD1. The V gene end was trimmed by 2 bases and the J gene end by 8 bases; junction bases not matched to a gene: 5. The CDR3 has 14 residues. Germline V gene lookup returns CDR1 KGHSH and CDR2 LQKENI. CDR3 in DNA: TGTGCCAGCTCACCAAGGGACAGGGGAAGCGGCTACACCTTC. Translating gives CASSPRDRGSGYTF.

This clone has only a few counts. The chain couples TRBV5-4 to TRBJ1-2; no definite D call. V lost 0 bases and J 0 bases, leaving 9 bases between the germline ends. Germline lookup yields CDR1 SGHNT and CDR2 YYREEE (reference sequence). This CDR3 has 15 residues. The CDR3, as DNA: TGTGCCAGCAGCTTGGGGAGAGAAGCTAACTATGGCTACACCTTC. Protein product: CASSLGREANYGYTF. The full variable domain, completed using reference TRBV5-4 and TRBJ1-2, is ETGVTQSPTHLIKTRGQQVTLRCSSQSGHNTVSWYQQALGQGPQFIFQYYREEENGRGNFPPRFSGLQFPNYSSELNVNALELDDSALYLCASSLGREANYGYTFGSGTRLTVV.

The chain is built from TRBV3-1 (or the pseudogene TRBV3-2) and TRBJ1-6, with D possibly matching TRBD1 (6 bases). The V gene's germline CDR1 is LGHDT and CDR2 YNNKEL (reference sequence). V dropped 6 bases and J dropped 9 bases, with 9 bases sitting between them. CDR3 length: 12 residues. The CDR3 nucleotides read TGTGCCAGCAGAGAAGGGGGTTCACCCCTCCACTTT. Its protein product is CASREGGSPLHF.

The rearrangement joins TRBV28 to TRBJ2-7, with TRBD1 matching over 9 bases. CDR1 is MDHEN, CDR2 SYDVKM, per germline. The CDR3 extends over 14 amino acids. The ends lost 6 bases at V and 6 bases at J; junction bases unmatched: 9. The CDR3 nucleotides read TGTGCCAGCAGGGCGTGGGACAGGGCAGGCGAGCAGTACTTC. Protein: CASRAWDRAGEQYF.